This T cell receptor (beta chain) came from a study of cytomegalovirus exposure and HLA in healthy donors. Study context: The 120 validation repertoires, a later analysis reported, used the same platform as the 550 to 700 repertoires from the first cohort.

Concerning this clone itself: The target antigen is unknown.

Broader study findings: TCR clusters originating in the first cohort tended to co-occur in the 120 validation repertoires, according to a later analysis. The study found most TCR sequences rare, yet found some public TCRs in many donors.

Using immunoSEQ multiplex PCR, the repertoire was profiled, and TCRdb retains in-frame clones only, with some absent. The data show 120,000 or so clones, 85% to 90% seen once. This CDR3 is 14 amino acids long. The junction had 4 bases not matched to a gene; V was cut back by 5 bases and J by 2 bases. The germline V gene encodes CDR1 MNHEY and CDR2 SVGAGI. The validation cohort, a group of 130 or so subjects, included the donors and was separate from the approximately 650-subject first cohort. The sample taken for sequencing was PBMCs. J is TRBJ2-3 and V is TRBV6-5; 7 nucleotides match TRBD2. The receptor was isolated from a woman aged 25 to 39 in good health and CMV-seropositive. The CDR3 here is CASSRSGDTDTQYF. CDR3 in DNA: TGTGCCAGCAGTAGAAGCGGGGACACAGATACGCAGTATTTT.